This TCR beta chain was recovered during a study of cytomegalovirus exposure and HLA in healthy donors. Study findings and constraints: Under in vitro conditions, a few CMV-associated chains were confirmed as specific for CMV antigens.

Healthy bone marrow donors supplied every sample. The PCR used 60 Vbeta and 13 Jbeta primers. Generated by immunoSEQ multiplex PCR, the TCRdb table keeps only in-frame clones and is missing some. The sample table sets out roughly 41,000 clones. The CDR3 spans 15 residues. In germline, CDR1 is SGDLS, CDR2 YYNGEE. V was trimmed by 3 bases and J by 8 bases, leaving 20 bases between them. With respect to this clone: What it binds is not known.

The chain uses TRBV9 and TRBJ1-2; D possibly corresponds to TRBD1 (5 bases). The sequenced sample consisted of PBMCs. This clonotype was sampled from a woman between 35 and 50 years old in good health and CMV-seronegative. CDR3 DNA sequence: TGTGCCAGCAGCGGGCTCCGTGGGGGGTCTCAGGGCTACACCTTC. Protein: CASSGLRGGSQGYTF.